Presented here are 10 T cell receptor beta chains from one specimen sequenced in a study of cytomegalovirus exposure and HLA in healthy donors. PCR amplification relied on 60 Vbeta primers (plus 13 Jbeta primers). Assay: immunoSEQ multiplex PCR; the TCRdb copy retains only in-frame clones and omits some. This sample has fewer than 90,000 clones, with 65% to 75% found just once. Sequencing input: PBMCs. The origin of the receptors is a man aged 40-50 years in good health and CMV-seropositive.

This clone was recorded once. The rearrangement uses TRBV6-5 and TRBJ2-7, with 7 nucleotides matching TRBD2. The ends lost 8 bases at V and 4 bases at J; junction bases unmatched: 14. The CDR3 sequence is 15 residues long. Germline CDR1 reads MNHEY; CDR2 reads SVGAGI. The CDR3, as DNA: TGTGCCAGCGGGTCGTTTAGCGTGGGGGGGTACGAGCAGTACTTC. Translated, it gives CASGSFSVGGYEQYF.

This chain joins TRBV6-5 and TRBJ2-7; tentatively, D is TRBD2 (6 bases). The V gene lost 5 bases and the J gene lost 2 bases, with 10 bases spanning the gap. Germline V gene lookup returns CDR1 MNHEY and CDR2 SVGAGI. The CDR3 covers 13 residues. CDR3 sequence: CASSRAGTYEQYF. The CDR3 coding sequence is TGTGCCAGCAGTAGGGCGGGAACCTACGAGCAGTACTTC.

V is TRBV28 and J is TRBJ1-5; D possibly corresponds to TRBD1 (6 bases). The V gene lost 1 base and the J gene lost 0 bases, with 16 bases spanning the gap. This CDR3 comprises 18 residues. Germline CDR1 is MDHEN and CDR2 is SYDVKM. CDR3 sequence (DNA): TGTGCCAGCAGTTTATTCACGGCAGGGGACTATAGCAATCAGCCCCAGCATTTT. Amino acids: CASSLFTAGDYSNQPQHF.

CDR3 loop: CASRRTGNIYGYTF. In DNA, the CDR3 is TGTGCCAGCAGGAGGACAGGGAATATCTATGGCTACACCTTC. The chain has TRBV27 and TRBJ1-2; 8 positions agree with TRBD1. V shed 6 bases, J shed 4 bases, and the junction held 7 bases outside the gene matches. In germline, CDR1 is MNHEY, CDR2 SMNVEV (reference sequence). The CDR3 is 14 amino acids.

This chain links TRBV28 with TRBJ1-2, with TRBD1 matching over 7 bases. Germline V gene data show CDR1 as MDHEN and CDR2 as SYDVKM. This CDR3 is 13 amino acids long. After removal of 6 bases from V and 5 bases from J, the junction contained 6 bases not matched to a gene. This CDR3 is CASRTGTVYGYTF. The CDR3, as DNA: TGTGCCAGCAGAACCGGGACAGTGTATGGCTACACCTTC.

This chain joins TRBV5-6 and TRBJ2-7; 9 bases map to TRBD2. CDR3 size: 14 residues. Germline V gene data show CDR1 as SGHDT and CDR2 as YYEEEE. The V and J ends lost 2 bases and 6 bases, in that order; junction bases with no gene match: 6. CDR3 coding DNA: TGTGCCAGCAGCTTTGGTAGCGGGGGAGGCGAGCAGTACTTC. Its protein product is CASSFGSGGGEQYF. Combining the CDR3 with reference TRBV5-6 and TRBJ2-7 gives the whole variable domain DAGVTQSPTHLIKTRGQQVTLRCSPKSGHDTVSWYQQALGQGPQFIFQYYEEEERQRGNFPDRFSGHQFPNYSSELNVNALLLGDSALYLCASSFGSGGGEQYFGPGTRLTVT.

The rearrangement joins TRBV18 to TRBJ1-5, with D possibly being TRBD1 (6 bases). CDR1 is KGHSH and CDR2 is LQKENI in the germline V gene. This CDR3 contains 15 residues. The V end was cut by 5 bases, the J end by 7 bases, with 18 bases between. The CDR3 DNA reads TGTGCCAGCTCATTCGCGCCAGGGGAGAACCAGCCCCAGCATTTT. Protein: CASSFAPGENQPQHF. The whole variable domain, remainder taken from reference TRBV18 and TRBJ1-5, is NAGVMQNPRHLVRRRGQEARLRCSPMKGHSHVYWYRQLPEEGLKFMVYLQKENIIDESGMPKERFSAEFPKEGPSILRIQQVVRGDSAAYFCASSFAPGENQPQHFGDGTRLSIL.

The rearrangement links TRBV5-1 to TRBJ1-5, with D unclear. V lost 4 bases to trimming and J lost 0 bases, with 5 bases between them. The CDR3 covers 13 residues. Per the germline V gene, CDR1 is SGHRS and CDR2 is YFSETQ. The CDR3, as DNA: TGCGCCAGCAGCGTCCATAGCAATCAGCCCCAGCATTTT. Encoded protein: CASSVHSNQPQHF.

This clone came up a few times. CDR3 sequence (DNA): TGTGCCAGCGGTTTAGGGGGTGTTGTAAACACCATATATTTT. Its translation is CASGLGGVVNTIYF. The chain has TRBV6-1 and TRBJ1-3; maybe TRBD1 (6 bases). The CDR3 contains 14 residues. Per germline, CDR1 MNHNS and CDR2 SASEGT. Trimming took off 8 bases at V and 6 bases at J, with 17 bases between the two ends.

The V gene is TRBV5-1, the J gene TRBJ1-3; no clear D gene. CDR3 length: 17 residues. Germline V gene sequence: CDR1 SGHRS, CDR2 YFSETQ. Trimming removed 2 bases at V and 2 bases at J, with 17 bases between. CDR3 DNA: TGCGCCAGCAGCTTATTTTGGGCGTTCGACGCTGGAAACACCATATATTTT. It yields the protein CASSLFWAFDAGNTIYF.